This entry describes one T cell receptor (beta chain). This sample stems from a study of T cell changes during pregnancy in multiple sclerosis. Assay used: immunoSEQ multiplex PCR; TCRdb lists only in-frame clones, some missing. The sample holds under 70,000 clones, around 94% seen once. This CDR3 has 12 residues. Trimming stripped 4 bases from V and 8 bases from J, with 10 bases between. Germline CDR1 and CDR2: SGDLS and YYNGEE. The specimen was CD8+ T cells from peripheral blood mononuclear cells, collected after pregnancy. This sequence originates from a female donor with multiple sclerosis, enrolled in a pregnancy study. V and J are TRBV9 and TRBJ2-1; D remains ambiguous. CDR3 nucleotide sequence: TGTGCCAGCAGCTCTTTGGCCCATGAGCAGTTCTTC. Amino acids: CASSSLAHEQFF.